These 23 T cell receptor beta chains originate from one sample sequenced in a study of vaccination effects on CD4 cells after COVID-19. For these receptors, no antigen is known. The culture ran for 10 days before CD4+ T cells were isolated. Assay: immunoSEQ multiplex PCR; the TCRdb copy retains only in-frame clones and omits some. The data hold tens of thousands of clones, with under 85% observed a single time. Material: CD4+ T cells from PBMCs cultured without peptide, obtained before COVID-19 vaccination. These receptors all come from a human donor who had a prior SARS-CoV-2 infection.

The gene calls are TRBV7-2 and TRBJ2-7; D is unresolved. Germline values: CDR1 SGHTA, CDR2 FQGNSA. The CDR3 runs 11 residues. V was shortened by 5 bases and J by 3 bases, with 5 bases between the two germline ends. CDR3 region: CASSQRYEQYF. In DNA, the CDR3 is TGTGCCAGCAGCCAACGCTACGAGCAGTACTTC.

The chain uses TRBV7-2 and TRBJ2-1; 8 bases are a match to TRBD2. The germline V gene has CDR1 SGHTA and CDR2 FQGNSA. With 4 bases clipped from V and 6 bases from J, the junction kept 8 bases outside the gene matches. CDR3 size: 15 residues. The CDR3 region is CASSSGLVVSNEQFF. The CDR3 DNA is TGTGCCAGCAGCTCGGGACTAGTTGTCTCCAATGAGCAGTTCTTC.

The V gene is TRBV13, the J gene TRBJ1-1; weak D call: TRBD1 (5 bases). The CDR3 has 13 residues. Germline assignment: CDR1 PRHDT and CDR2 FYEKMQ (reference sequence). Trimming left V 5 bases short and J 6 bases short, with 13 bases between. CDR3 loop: CASSRVGVAEAFF. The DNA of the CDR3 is TGTGCCAGCAGCCGAGTAGGGGTAGCTGAAGCTTTCTTT.

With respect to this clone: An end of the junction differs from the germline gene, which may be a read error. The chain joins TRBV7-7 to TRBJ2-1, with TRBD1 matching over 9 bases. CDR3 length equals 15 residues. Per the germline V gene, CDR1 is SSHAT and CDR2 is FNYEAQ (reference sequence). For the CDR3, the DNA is TGTGCTAGCAGCTTAGGTACGGACAGGGGTAATGAGCAGTTCTTC. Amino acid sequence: CASSLGTDRGNEQFF.

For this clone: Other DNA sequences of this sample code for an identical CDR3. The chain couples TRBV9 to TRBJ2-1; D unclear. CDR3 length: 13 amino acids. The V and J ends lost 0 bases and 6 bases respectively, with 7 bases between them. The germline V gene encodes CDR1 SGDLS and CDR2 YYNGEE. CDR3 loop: CASSVVGSNEQFF. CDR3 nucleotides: TGTGCCAGCAGCGTAGTTGGGTCCAATGAGCAGTTCTTC.

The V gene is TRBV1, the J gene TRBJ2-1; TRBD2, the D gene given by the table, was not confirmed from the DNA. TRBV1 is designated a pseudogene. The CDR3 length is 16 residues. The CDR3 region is CTSSQVLAGDLNEQFF. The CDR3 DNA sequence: TGCACCAGCAGCCAAGTCCTAGCGGGGGACCTCAATGAGCAGTTCTTC.

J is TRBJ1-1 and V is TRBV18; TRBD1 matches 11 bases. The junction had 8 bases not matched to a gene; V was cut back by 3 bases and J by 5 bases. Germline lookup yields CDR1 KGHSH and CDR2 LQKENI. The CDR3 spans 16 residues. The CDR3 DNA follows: TGTGCCAGCTCACCCGGACCGGACAGGGGGCATACTGAAGCTTTCTTT. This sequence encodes CASSPGPDRGHTEAFF.

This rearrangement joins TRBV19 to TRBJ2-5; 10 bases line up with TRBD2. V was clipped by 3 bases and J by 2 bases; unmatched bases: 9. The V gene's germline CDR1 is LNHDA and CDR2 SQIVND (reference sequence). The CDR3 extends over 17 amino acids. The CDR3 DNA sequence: TGTGCCAGTAGTATCCCCCAAGGACTAGCGGTACAAGAGACCCAGTACTTC. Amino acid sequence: CASSIPQGLAVQETQYF.

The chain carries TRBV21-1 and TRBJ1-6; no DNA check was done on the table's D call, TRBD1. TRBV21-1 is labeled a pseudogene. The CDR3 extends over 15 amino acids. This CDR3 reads CTGELAGVSSSPLHF. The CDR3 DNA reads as TGTACCGGCGAATTGGCAGGGGTTAGTTCTTCACCCCTCCACTTT.

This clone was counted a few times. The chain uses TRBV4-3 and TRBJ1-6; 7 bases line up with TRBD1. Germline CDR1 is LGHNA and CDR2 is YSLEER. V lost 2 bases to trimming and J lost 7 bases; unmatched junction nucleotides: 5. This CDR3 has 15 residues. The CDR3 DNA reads TGCGCCAGCAGCCAACAACAGGGGCGCAATTCACCCCTCCACTTT. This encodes CASSQQQGRNSPLHF.

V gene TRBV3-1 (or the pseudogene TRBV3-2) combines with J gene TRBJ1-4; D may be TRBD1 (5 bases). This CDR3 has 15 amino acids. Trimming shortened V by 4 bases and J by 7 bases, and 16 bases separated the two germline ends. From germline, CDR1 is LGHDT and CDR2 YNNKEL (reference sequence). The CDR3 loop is CASSPQGGVGEKLFF. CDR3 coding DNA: TGTGCCAGCAGCCCCCAAGGAGGGGTTGGTGAAAAACTGTTTTTT.

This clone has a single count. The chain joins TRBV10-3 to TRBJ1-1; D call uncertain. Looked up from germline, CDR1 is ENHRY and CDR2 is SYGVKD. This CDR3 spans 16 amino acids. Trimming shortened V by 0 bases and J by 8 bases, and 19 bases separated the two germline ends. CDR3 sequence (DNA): TGTGCCATCAGTGAGTCGGTTGGTCAAGGCCTCAACGAAGCTTTCTTT. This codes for CAISESVGQGLNEAFF.

As DNA, the CDR3 is TGCGCCAGCAGCCCAGACAGGGTTAGGGACAATGAGCAGTTCTTC. As protein: CASSPDRVRDNEQFF. This chain uses TRBV5-1 with TRBJ2-1; the match to TRBD1 covers 7 bases. The V segment lost 4 bases and the J segment 5 bases; nucleotides outside the gene matches: 9. Germline CDR1 is SGHRS and CDR2 is YFSETQ. This CDR3 spans 15 amino acids.

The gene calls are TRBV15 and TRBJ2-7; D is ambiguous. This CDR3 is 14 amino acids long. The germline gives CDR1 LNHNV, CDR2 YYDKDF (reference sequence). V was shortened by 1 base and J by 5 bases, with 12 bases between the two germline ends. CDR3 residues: CATSRGPSADEQYF. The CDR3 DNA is TGTGCCACCAGCAGAGGCCCCTCCGCTGACGAGCAGTACTTC.

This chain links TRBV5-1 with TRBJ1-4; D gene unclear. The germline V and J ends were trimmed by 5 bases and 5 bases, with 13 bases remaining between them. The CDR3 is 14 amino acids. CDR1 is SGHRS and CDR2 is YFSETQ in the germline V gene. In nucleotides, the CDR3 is TGCGCCAGCAGGGATGGAGGACGGAATGAAAAACTGTTTTTT. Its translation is CASRDGGRNEKLFF.

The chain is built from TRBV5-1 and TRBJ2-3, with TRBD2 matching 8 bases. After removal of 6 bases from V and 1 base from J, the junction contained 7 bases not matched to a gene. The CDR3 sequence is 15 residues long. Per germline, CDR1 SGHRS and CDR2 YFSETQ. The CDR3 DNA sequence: TGCGCCAGCACCGATGCGGGGGGTGGCACAGATACGCAGTATTTT. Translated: CASTDAGGGTDTQYF.

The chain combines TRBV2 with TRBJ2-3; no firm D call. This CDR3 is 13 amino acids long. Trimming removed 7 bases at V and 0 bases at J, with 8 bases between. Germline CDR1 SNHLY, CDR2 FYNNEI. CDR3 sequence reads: CASKGRSTDTQYF. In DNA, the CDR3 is TGTGCCAGCAAGGGCCGAAGCACAGATACGCAGTATTTT.

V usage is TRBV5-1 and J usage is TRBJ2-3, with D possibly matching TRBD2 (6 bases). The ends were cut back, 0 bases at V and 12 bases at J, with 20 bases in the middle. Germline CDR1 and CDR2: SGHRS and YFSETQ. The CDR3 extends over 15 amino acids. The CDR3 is CASSLDPRTGEIQYF. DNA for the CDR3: TGCGCCAGCAGCTTGGATCCTCGGACGGGGGAGATACAGTATTTT.

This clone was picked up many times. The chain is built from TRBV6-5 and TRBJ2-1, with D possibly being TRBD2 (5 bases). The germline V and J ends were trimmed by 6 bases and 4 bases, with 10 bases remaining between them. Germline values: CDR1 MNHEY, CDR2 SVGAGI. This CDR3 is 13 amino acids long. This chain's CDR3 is CASSRTDYNEQFF. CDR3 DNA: TGTGCCAGCAGCAGGACTGATTACAATGAGCAGTTCTTC.

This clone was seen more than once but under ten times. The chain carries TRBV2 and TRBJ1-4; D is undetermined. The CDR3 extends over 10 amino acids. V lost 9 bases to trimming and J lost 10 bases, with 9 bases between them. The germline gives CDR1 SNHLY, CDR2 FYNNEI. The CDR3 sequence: CASGGGKLFF. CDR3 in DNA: TGTGCCAGTGGAGGTGGAAAACTGTTTTTT.

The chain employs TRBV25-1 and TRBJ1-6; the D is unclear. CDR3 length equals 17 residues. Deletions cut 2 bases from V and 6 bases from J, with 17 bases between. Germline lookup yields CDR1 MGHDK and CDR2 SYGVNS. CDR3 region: CASSEGVGTLSNSPLHF. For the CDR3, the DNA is TGTGCCAGCAGTGAAGGGGTGGGAACGTTGAGTAATTCACCCCTCCACTTT. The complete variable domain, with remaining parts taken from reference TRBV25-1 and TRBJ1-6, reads EADIYQTPRYLVIGTGKKITLECSQTMGHDKMYWYQQDPGMELHLIHYSYGVNSTEKGDLSSESTVSRIRTEHFPLTLESARPSHTSQYLCASSEGVGTLSNSPLHFGNGTRLTVT.

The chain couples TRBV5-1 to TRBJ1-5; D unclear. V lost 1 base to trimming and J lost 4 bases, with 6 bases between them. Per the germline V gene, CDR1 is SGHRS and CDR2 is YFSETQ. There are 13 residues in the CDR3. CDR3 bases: TGCGCCAGCAGCTTGAACGGGAATCAGCCCCAGCATTTT. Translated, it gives CASSLNGNQPQHF.

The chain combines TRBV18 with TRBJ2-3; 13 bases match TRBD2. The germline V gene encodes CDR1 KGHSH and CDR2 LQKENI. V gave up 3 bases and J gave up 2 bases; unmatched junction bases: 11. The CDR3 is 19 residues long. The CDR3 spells CASSPSRTSGGWITDTQYF. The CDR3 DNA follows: TGTGCCAGCTCACCTTCCCGGACTAGCGGGGGTTGGATCACAGATACGCAGTATTTT.